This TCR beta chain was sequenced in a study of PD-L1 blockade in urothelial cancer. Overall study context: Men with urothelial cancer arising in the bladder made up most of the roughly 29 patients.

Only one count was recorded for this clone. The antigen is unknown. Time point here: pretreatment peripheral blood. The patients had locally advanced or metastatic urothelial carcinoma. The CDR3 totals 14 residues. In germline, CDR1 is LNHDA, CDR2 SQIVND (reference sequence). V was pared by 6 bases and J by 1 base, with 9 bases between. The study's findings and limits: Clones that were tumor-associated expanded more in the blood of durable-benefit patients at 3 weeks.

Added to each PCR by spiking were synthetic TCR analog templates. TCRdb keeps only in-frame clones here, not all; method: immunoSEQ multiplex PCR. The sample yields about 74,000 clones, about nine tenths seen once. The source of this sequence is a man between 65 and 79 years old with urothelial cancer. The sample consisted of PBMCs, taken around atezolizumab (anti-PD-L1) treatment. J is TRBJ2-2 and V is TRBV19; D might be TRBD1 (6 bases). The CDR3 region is CASRHRENTGELFF. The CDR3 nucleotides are TGTGCCAGTAGGCACAGGGAGAACACCGGGGAGCTGTTTTTT. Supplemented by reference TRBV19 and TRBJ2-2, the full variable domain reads DGGITQSPKYLFRKEGQNVTLSCEQNLNHDAMYWYRQDPGQGLRLIYYSQIVNDFQKGDIAEGYSVSREKKESFPLTVTSAQKNPTAFYLCASRHRENTGELFFGEGSRLTVL.